This is a list of T cell receptor beta chains from one sample in a study of shared clonotypes between healthy human individuals. Assay used: immunoSEQ multiplex PCR; TCRdb lists only in-frame clones, some missing. The sample includes about 2.5 million clones, approximately 90% of them seen just once. Sequenced sample: naive CD4+ T cells from PBMCs. The source of these receptors is a man younger than 35 in good health. Some clones in this sample may be carry-over from other donors' samples. Each CDR3 is given without its conserved first and last residue. The D gene is left open where the match is weak.

>TRBV19|TRBD2|19
ASSIPQIISTSGVLTDTQY
>TRBV30|-|12
AWSPGGLYNEQF
>TRBV9|TRBD2|13
ASSVRPSGNYEQY
>TRBV7-2|-|13
ASSLAKGFNYGYT
>TRBV19|-|14
ASSGAGVDFTDTQY
>TRBV27|-|13
ATSSGGLGEDGYT
>TRBV7-3|TRBD1|13
ASSPSDRARSEQF
>TRBV5-5|-|12
ASSPRPPTGELF
>TRBV5-5|TRBD1|13
ASSPRTGVAYEQY
>TRBV2|TRBD1|11
ASSGNRGETQY
>TRBV5-1|TRBD1|13
ASSRYRGIQETQY
>TRBV6-5|-|10
ASGPNVREQY
>TRBV7-6|-|12
ASSLRSTHTEAF
>TRBV11-2|-|16
ASSPEAGYPSSYNEQF